The next 24 T cell receptor beta chains were all read from a single sample in a study of T-cell memory formation after mild COVID-19. TCRdb processed the 5' RACE reads anew with MiXCR; each CDR3 protein has one entry. The table records about 400,000 distinct CDR3 sequences, roughly 15% of them present only once. Sequenced material: PBMCs or a T cell subset sorted from them (not recorded which). The receptors were sampled from a man aged 18 to 29 who had mild COVID-19 (a few samples of this study predate the infection). Cell type and time point are not known.

The chain recombines TRBV4-2 with TRBJ2-3; D not certain. CDR1 is LGHNA and CDR2 is YNFKEQ in the germline V gene. Trimming stripped 6 bases from V and 2 bases from J, with 12 bases between. This CDR3 region has 14 residues. The CDR3 region is CASRQPLLTDTQYF. The CDR3 region has the DNA TGTGCCAGCAGACAACCGTTGCTCACAGATACGCAGTATTTT.

The chain links TRBV30 to TRBJ1-5; no firm D call. CDR1 GTSNPN and CDR2 SVGIG come from the germline V gene (reference sequence). V dropped 1 base and J dropped 0 bases, with 7 bases sitting between them. This CDR3 is 14 amino acids long. The CDR3 DNA is TGTGCCTGGAGTGATAGGGTTAGCAATCAGCCCCAGCATTTT. This codes for CAWSDRVSNQPQHF.

V usage is TRBV7-9 and J usage is TRBJ1-2; 8 bases align to TRBD1. The CDR3 runs to 14 residues. Germline CDR1 and CDR2: SEHNR and FQNEAQ (reference sequence). V shed 5 bases, J shed 5 bases, and the junction held 7 bases outside the gene matches. The CDR3 DNA follows: TGTGCCAGCAGCCCCCAGACAGGGGAGTATGGCTACACCTTC. The encoded protein is CASSPQTGEYGYTF.

In DNA, the CDR3 is TGTGCCAGCAGTTACTACCGAGGGGACACAGATACGCAGTATTTT. It is translated as CASSYYRGDTDTQYF. The chain employs TRBV6-5 and TRBJ2-3; either TRBD1 or TRBD2 may supply D (5 bases each). Trimming pared 1 base from V and 2 bases from J, leaving 10 bases between. Germline V gives CDR1 MNHEY, CDR2 SVGAGI. The CDR3 consists of 15 residues.

A few counts support this clonotype. The rearrangement uses TRBV29-1 and TRBJ2-1; 8 nucleotides match TRBD2. This CDR3 region has 10 residues. Unmatched junction bases numbered 3, after V lost 7 bases and J lost 10 bases. The germline V gene has CDR1 SQVTM and CDR2 ANQGSEA. The CDR3: CSASGSEQFF. The CDR3 bases are TGCAGCGCTAGCGGGTCCGAGCAGTTCTTC.

This rearrangement joins TRBV2 to TRBJ1-5; D gene uncertain. V was pared by 7 bases and J by 2 bases, with 12 bases between. The CDR3 length is 14 residues. The germline gives CDR1 SNHLY, CDR2 FYNNEI. This CDR3 is CASNKKEGNQPQHF. The CDR3 nucleotides read TGTGCCAGCAACAAGAAGGAGGGCAATCAGCCCCAGCATTTT.

The rearrangement links TRBV4-1 to TRBJ2-5; D possibly corresponds to TRBD1 (6 bases). Trimming cost V 1 base and J 1 base, with 10 bases left between them. Germline CDR1 MGHRA, CDR2 YSYEKL. This CDR3 has 15 residues. The CDR3 DNA follows: TGCGCCAGCAGCCAAGGGCCGGACAGCCAAGAGACCCAGTACTTC. It is translated as CASSQGPDSQETQYF.

The gene calls are TRBV20-1 and TRBJ2-5; 10 nucleotides match TRBD1. Germline-derived CDR1 and CDR2 are DFQATT and SNEGSKA (reference sequence). The V segment lost 1 base and the J segment 1 base; nucleotides outside the gene matches: 3. The CDR3 has 15 amino acids. The CDR3 is CSARARDRGQETQYF. The DNA for the CDR3 is TGCAGTGCTAGAGCTCGGGACAGGGGCCAAGAGACCCAGTACTTC.

The sample holds a few counts of this clonotype. The chain couples TRBV2 to TRBJ2-1, with D hard to call. Between the trimmed V and J ends, which lost 2 bases and 10 bases, there was a span of 9 bases. This CDR3 is built from 12 residues. Germline-derived CDR1 and CDR2 are SNHLY and FYNNEI. CDR3 region: CASSELGGEQFF. In nucleotides, the CDR3 is TGTGCCAGCAGTGAACTGGGCGGAGAGCAGTTCTTC. Full variable domain (outside the CDR3, taken from reference TRBV2 and TRBJ2-1): EPEVTQTPSHQVTQMGQEVILRCVPISNHLYFYWYRQILGQKVEFLVSFYNNEISEKSEIFDDQFSVERPDGSNFTLKIRSTKLEDSAMYFCASSELGGEQFFGPGTRLTVL.

This clonotype was recorded many times. This chain links TRBV5-1 with TRBJ2-3, with D tentatively TRBD2 (5 bases). CDR3 length: 13 amino acids. In germline, CDR1 is SGHRS, CDR2 YFSETQ. V shed 0 bases and J shed 4 bases, with 6 bases lying between them. The CDR3 spells CASSLAGADTQYF. In nucleotides, the CDR3 is TGCGCCAGCAGCTTGGCCGGGGCAGATACGCAGTATTTT.

This clonotype was counted at least ten times. The rearrangement links TRBV12-3 or TRBV12-4 to TRBJ2-3, with TRBD2 identical over 13 bases. The J segment lost 6 bases and the V segment lost 6 bases, leaving 0 bases of the junction unmatched. The CDR3 loop spans 13 amino acids. The CDR3 bases are TGTGCCAGCAGACTAGCGGGGGGGGATACGCAGTATTTT. Translated: CASRLAGGDTQYF.

V usage is TRBV4-3 and J usage is TRBJ1-1; D remains unclear. The germline V gene has CDR1 LGHNA and CDR2 YSLEER. V was cut by 0 bases and J by 3 bases, with 8 bases left in between. This CDR3 is built from 14 residues. The CDR3 DNA reads as TGCGCCAGCAGCCAAGACTACACCTACACTGAAGCTTTCTTT. It encodes CASSQDYTYTEAFF.

The chain couples TRBV6-1 to TRBJ1-4, with D unclear. The CDR3 length is 15 residues. Per germline, CDR1 MNHNS and CDR2 SASEGT. V was clipped by 6 bases and J by 8 bases, with 19 bases between them. The CDR3 DNA reads as TGTGCCAGCAGCGGCTGGAAGGCCCTGGGGGAAAAACTGTTTTTT. This translates into CASSGWKALGEKLFF.

This clonotype was observed a few times. This chain links TRBV20-1 with TRBJ2-7; 11 bases line up with TRBD2. This CDR3 region has 16 residues. The germline gives CDR1 DFQATT, CDR2 SNEGSKA (reference sequence). The V and J ends lost 6 bases and 2 bases, in that order; junction bases with no gene match: 12. CDR3 bases: TGCAGTGCGCGTCCCAGACTAGCGGGGACCGCCTACGAGCAGTACTTC. Translation: CSARPRLAGTAYEQYF.

The chain is built from TRBV7-9 and TRBJ2-5; 9 bases align to TRBD1. Per germline, CDR1 SEHNR and CDR2 FQNEAQ (reference sequence). After removal of 8 bases from V and 5 bases from J, the junction contained 15 bases not matched to a gene. The CDR3 sequence is 16 residues long. CDR3 amino acids: CASPLGGHRGPETQYF. The CDR3 region has the DNA TGTGCCAGCCCATTAGGCGGTCACAGGGGGCCGGAGACCCAGTACTTC.

The gene calls are TRBV7-3 and TRBJ2-1; a weak D match, TRBD1 (5 bases). The germline V gene has CDR1 SGHTA and CDR2 FQGTGA. This CDR3 region has 13 residues. Deletions cut 6 bases from V and 4 bases from J, with 10 bases between. The CDR3 DNA sequence: TGTGCCAGCAGGCCAGCAGGGTACAATGAGCAGTTCTTC. Translating gives CASRPAGYNEQFF.

This clonotype was seen more than once but under ten times. This rearrangement joins TRBV9 to TRBJ2-3, with a tentative D call TRBD2 (5 bases). Trimming shortened V by 1 base and J by 6 bases, and 15 bases separated the two germline ends. Germline CDR1 is SGDLS and CDR2 is YYNGEE. The CDR3 is made up of 15 amino acids. CDR3 protein: CASSVMGEVWDTQYF. CDR3 in DNA: TGTGCCAGCAGCGTAATGGGAGAAGTCTGGGATACGCAGTATTTT.

This chain connects TRBV11-1 to TRBJ2-3, with a weak D call TRBD1 (5 bases). CDR3 length: 13 amino acids. Germline loops: CDR1 SGHAT, CDR2 FQDESV (reference sequence). V lost 5 bases, J lost 4 bases, and 10 bases lay in between. CDR3 in amino acids: CASSPDRSDTQYF. CDR3 DNA: TGTGCCAGCAGCCCCGACAGATCAGATACGCAGTATTTT.

This chain joins TRBV5-1 and TRBJ2-1, with a weak D call TRBD1 (5 bases). From germline, CDR1 is SGHRS and CDR2 YFSETQ. Between the trimmed V and J ends, which lost 0 bases and 2 bases, there was a span of 6 bases. The CDR3 runs to 14 residues. CDR3 sequence (DNA): TGCGCCAGCAGCTTGGAACAGGCCTACAATGAGCAGTTCTTC. This gives the protein CASSLEQAYNEQFF.

This clonotype was counted many times. This chain connects TRBV2 to TRBJ2-7; 7 bases line up with TRBD1. V lost 10 bases and J lost 0; bases outside the gene matches: 6. The CDR3 sequence is 13 residues long. From germline, CDR1 is SNHLY and CDR2 FYNNEI. The CDR3 nucleotides are TGTGCCATCACCGGGACAGACTCCTACGAGCAGTACTTC. Protein product: CAITGTDSYEQYF.

This rearrangement joins TRBV5-6 to TRBJ2-5; 8 positions agree with TRBD2. CDR1 is SGHDT and CDR2 is YYEEEE in the germline V gene. The CDR3 covers 16 residues. V was pared by 0 bases and J by 0 bases, with 4 bases of the junction left unmatched. The CDR3 spells CASSLERGPNQETQYF. The CDR3 DNA follows: TGTGCCAGCAGCTTGGAGCGGGGGCCAAACCAAGAGACCCAGTACTTC.

The J gene is TRBJ2-5, the V gene TRBV14; 11 bases line up with TRBD2. V shed 2 bases, J shed 5 bases, and the junction held 4 bases outside the gene matches. The CDR3 has 15 residues. CDR1 SGHDN and CDR2 FVKESK come from the germline V gene. The CDR3 spells CASSQLLAGVETQYF. CDR3 bases: TGTGCCAGCAGCCAACTACTAGCGGGGGTTGAGACCCAGTACTTC.

This clonotype appeared a few times. This sequence joins TRBV5-1 and TRBJ2-1, with D possibly TRBD2 on 5 matching bases. The CDR3 runs to 12 residues. V was trimmed by 1 base and J by 10 bases, leaving 9 bases between them. The germline gives CDR1 SGHRS, CDR2 YFSETQ. The CDR3 DNA follows: TGCGCCAGCAGCTTGTTATCGGGGGAGCAGTTCTTC. Amino acid sequence: CASSLLSGEQFF.

CDR3 DNA sequence: TGCAGTGCTAGGCTCCCCACAGGGGGTGGACAGCCCCAGCATTTT. This sequence encodes CSARLPTGGGQPQHF. V gene TRBV20-1 combines with J gene TRBJ1-5; 8 nucleotides align to TRBD1. Per germline, CDR1 DFQATT and CDR2 SNEGSKA (reference sequence). V was pared by 3 bases and J by 7 bases, with 11 bases of the junction left unmatched. CDR3 length: 15 amino acids.